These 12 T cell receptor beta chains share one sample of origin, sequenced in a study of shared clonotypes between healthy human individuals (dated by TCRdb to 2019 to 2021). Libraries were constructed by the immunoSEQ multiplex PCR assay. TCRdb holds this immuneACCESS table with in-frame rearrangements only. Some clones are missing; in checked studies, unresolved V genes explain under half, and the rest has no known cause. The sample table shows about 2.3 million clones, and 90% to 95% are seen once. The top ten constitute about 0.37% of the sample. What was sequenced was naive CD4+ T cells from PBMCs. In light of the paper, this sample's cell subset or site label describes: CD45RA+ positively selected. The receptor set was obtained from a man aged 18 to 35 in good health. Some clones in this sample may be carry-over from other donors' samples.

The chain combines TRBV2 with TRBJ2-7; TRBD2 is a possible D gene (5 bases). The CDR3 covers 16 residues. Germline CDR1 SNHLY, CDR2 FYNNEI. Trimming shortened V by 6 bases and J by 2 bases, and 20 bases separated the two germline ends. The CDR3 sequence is CASRRGRAATAYEQYF. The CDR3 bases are TGTGCCAGCAGGCGTGGGCGAGCGGCCACAGCCTACGAGCAGTACTTC.

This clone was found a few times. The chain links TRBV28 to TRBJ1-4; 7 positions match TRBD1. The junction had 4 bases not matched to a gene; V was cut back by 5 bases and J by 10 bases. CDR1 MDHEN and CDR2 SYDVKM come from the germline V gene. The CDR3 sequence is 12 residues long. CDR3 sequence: CASSAHRGKLFF. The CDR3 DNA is TGTGCCAGCAGTGCGCACAGGGGAAAACTGTTTTTT.

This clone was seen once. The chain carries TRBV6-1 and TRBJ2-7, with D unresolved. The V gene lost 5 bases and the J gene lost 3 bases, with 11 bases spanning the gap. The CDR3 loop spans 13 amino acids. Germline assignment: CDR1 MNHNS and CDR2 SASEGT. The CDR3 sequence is CASSFQRNYEQYF. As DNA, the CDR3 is TGTGCCAGCAGTTTCCAGAGAAACTACGAGCAGTACTTC.

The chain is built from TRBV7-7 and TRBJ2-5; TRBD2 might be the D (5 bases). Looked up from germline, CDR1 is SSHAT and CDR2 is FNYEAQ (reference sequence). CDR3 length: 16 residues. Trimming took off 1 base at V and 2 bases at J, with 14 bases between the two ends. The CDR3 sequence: CASSLGRSGFQETQYF. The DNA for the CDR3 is TGTGCCAGCAGCTTAGGGAGGAGCGGATTTCAAGAGACCCAGTACTTC.

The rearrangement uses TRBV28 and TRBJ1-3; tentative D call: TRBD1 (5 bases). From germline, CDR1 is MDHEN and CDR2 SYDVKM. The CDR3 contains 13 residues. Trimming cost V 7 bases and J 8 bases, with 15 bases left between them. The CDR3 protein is CASKNLGGDTIYF. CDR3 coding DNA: TGTGCCAGCAAGAACCTGGGGGGGGACACCATATATTTT.

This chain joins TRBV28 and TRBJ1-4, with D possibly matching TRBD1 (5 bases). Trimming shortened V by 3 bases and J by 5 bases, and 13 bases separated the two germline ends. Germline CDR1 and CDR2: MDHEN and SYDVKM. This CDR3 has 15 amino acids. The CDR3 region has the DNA TGTGCCAGCAGTTTCTTAGACAGACCAAATGAAAAACTGTTTTTT. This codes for CASSFLDRPNEKLFF.

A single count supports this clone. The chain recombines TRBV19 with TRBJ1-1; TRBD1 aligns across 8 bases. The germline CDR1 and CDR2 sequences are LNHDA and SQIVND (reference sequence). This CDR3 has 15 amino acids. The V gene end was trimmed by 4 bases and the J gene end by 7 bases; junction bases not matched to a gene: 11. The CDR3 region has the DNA TGTGCCAGTAGTACCCAAACAGGGGGGGATCATGAAGCTTTCTTT. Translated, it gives CASSTQTGGDHEAFF. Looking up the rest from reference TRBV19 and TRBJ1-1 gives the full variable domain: DGGITQSPKYLFRKEGQNVTLSCEQNLNHDAMYWYRQDPGQGLRLIYYSQIVNDFQKGDIAEGYSVSREKKESFPLTVTSAQKNPTAFYLCASSTQTGGDHEAFFGQGTRLTVV.

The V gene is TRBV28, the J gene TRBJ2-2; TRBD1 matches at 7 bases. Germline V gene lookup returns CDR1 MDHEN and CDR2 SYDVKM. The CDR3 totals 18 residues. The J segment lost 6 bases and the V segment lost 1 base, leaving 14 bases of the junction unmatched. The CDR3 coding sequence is TGTGCCAGCAGTTTATTCATCGGGCGTGCAGGGGGTCCCGGGGAGCTGTTTTTT. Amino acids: CASSLFIGRAGGPGELFF.

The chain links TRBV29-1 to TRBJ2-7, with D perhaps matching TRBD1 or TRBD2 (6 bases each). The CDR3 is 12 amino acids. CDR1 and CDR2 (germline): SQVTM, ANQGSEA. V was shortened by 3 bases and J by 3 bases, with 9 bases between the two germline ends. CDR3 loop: CSVDGGGYEQYF. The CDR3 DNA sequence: TGCAGCGTTGACGGAGGGGGCTACGAGCAGTACTTC.

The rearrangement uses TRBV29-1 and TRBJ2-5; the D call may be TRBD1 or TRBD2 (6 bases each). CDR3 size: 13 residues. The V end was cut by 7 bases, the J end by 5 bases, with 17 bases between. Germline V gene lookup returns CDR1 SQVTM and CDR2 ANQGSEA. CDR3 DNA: TGCAGCGCCGGGGGCGGAACGCGGGAGACCCAGTACTTC. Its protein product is CSAGGGTRETQYF.

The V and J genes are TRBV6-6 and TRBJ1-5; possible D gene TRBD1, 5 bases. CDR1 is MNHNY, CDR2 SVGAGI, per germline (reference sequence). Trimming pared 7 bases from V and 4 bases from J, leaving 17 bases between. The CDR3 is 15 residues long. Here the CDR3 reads CASTPEGPRNQPQHF. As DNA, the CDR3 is TGTGCCAGCACTCCCGAGGGGCCCCGGAATCAGCCCCAGCATTTT.

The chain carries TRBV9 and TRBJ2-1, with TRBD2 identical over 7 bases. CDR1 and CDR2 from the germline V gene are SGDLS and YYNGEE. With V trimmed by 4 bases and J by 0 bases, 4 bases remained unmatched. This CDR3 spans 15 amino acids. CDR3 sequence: CASSLWTSSYNEQFF. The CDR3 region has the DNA TGTGCCAGCAGCTTATGGACTAGCTCCTACAATGAGCAGTTCTTC.